The source of this T cell receptor (beta chain) is a study of long-term antiretroviral therapy in people with HIV. With survey level as its setting, the immunoSEQ assay was v3.0. This table comes from immunoSEQ multiplex PCR, and its TCRdb copy is limited to in-frame clones, with some not included. The sample records 20,000 to 25,000 clones, roughly 88% being singletons. The CDR3 has 14 amino acids. Germline CDR1 is SEHNR and CDR2 is FQNEAQ (reference sequence). Trimming cost V 7 bases and J 10 bases; bases outside gene matches: 10. This chain connects TRBV7-9 to TRBJ1-6; the match to TRBD1 covers 7 bases. This TCR was sampled from a man aged 18 to 29 with HIV. Sequences were derived from unsorted PBMCs, sampled 0.1 years before starting antiretroviral therapy. CDR3 sequence reads: CASTSTGLSSPLHF. The CDR3 bases are TGTGCCAGCACCTCGACAGGGCTAAGCTCACCCCTCCACTTT.